This T cell receptor beta chain stems from a study of T cell repertoires in cytomegalovirus infection. Study-level background: Public signatures in TCR beta pointed to CMV infection and matching HLA type.

CDR1 and CDR2 (germline): MNHEY, SMNVEV (reference sequence). The V end was cut by 4 bases, the J end by 6 bases, with 10 bases between. The CDR3 consists of 13 residues. MiXCR, applied by TCRdb to the reads, yields one record per CDR3 protein. Here the sample spans more than 500,000 distinct CDR3 sequences, approximately 15% being singletons. The chain joins TRBV27 to TRBJ1-5, with D hard to call. The sequenced sample consisted of CD8+ T cells from PBMCs. The TCR comes from a human donor in good health (CMV status not recorded). Some clones in this sample may be carry-over from other donors' samples. CDR3 sequence: CASSSHVSQPQHF. The CDR3 DNA sequence: TGTGCCAGCAGTTCCCACGTCTCTCAGCCCCAGCATTTT.